The T cell receptor beta chain described here comes from a study of cytomegalovirus exposure and HLA in healthy donors. For the study at large: A preliminary data release comprised 70 million to 95 million unique TCRs obtained from HLA-typed donors. Findings of the study overall: Immune exposure information available was restricted to CMV serostatus. Reportedly, HLA-A and HLA-B alleles of most subjects were accurately predicted from TCR beta.

CDR3 size: 17 residues. V lost 2 bases and J lost 8; bases outside the gene matches: 17. The germline gives CDR1 MGHRA, CDR2 YSYEKL. Use of 60 Vbeta and 13 Jbeta primers characterized the PCR. Data came from immunoSEQ multiplex PCR; TCRdb stores just in-frame clones and leaves some out. The sample consists of about 130,000 clones, over 60% of them appearing once. As concerns this clone: Its antigen is still unknown.

Sample: PBMCs. The chain links TRBV4-1 to TRBJ1-2, with TRBD1 identical over 7 bases. The TCR comes from a woman in her thirties or forties in good health and CMV-seropositive. The CDR3 sequence is CASSQQTGITGVEGYTF. The CDR3 DNA reads as TGCGCCAGCAGCCAACAAACCGGAATTACAGGGGTGGAAGGCTACACCTTC.